These T cell receptor beta chains were read from a single sample in a study of blood T cell repertoires in COVID-19. Repertoires were generated with immunoSEQ multiplex PCR, while TCRdb's copy carries only in-frame clones and drops some. The sample carries about 250,000 clones, around 87% recorded once. Sequencing was performed on PBMCs or T cells enriched from blood (not recorded which). These receptors were taken from a woman between 45 and 65 years old who had recovered from COVID-19. The CDR3 runs from the conserved cysteine through the conserved F or W.

j_gene,v_gene,CDR3aa
TRBJ1-5,TRBV7-2,CASSLTGMPPQHF
TRBJ1-6,TRBV7-6,CASSLAGQGNSPLHF
TRBJ2-7,TRBV28,CASSSPGLAVFEQYF
TRBJ1-2,TRBV19,CASNRPGQNYGYTF
TRBJ2-1,TRBV10-3,CAISELSYNEQFF
TRBJ2-1,TRBV5-1,CASSHAGFEQFF
TRBJ1-1,TRBV27,CASSLTPNTEAFF
TRBJ2-3,TRBV27,CASSLLVAGVPDTQYF
TRBJ1-5,TRBV28,CASSPMGDREVQPQHF
TRBJ2-7,TRBV7-2,CASSLGIGDRPYEQYF
TRBJ2-1,TRBV5-1,CASSPISGRYNEQFF